The 8 T cell receptor beta chains presented below share a single source sample, sequenced in a study of PD-L1 blockade in urothelial cancer. Data came from immunoSEQ multiplex PCR; TCRdb stores just in-frame clones and leaves some out. The repertoire holds more than 75,000 clones, with 84% as singletons. Specified time point: pretreatment peripheral blood. Sequencing was performed on PBMCs, taken around atezolizumab (anti-PD-L1) treatment. These TCRs come from a man aged 60-69 years with urothelial cancer.

This clone was found a few times. The chain couples TRBV19 to TRBJ1-2; 8 bases are shared with TRBD1. Trimming cost V 6 bases and J 4 bases; bases outside gene matches: 7. Germline V gives CDR1 LNHDA, CDR2 SQIVND (reference sequence). This CDR3 has 14 amino acids. CDR3 protein: CASSSGGDVYGYTF. As DNA, the CDR3 is TGTGCCAGTAGCTCAGGGGGCGATGTCTATGGCTACACCTTC.

This sequence joins TRBV7-9 and TRBJ2-3, with D tentatively TRBD2 (6 bases). Germline CDR1 reads SEHNR; CDR2 reads FQNEAQ (reference sequence). The V and J ends lost 7 bases and 0 bases respectively, with 20 bases between them. The CDR3 consists of 17 residues. Written as DNA, the CDR3 is TGTGCCAGCACCCCAGCCCCCCCGGGGGACAGCACAGATACGCAGTATTTT. It encodes CASTPAPPGDSTDTQYF.

The rearrangement joins TRBV5-1 to TRBJ1-1; D is possibly TRBD1 (5 bases). The CDR3 length is 14 residues. The V end was cut by 4 bases, the J end by 4 bases, with 14 bases between. Looked up from germline, CDR1 is SGHRS and CDR2 is YFSETQ. This CDR3 is CASSARDVVTEAFF. The CDR3, as DNA: TGCGCCAGCAGCGCCAGGGATGTGGTCACTGAAGCTTTCTTT.

The J gene is TRBJ2-3, the V gene TRBV4-3, with D maybe TRBD1 (5 bases). Germline CDR1 reads LGHNA; CDR2 reads YSLEER. The length of the CDR3 is 14 residues. V was pared by 0 bases and J by 7 bases, with 11 bases between. DNA for the CDR3: TGCGCCAGCAGCCAAGAGCGACAGCAACATACGCAGTATTTT. Encoded protein: CASSQERQQHTQYF.

The V gene is TRBV5-1, the J gene TRBJ2-5; a weak D match, TRBD1 (6 bases). The CDR3 length is 16 residues. V was shortened by 0 bases and J by 4 bases, with 16 bases between the two germline ends. Germline loops: CDR1 SGHRS, CDR2 YFSETQ. CDR3 region: CASSLDPQGASETQYF. CDR3 sequence (DNA): TGCGCCAGCAGCTTGGATCCACAGGGTGCCTCAGAGACCCAGTACTTC. The complete variable domain, with remaining parts taken from reference TRBV5-1 and TRBJ2-5, reads KAGVTQTPRYLIKTRGQQVTLSCSPISGHRSVSWYQQTPGQGLQFLFEYFSETQRNKGNFPGRFSGRQFSNSRSEMNVSTLELGDSALYLCASSLDPQGASETQYFGPGTRLLVL.

This clone was seen more than once but under ten times. The V and J genes are TRBV2 and TRBJ2-2; 7 nucleotides align to TRBD2. The V segment lost 3 bases and the J segment 6 bases; nucleotides outside the gene matches: 4. CDR3 length equals 14 residues. Germline V CDR1 and CDR2: SNHLY, FYNNEI. The CDR3 loop is CASSESLAAGELFF. In DNA form, the CDR3 reads TGTGCCAGCAGTGAGTCGCTAGCGGCCGGGGAGCTGTTTTTT.

V is TRBV28 and J is TRBJ2-3; D remains ambiguous. Germline lookup yields CDR1 MDHEN and CDR2 SYDVKM. The CDR3 extends over 15 amino acids. V was cut by 6 bases and J by 4 bases, with 17 bases left in between. CDR3 sequence reads: CASRPPTLRSDTQYF. CDR3 nucleotide sequence: TGTGCCAGCAGGCCGCCCACTCTGCGGTCAGATACGCAGTATTTT.

This clone was seen a few times. The chain employs TRBV4-3 and TRBJ1-4; the D gene is possibly TRBD1 (6 bases). The V gene's germline CDR1 is LGHNA and CDR2 YSLEER. V lost 4 bases and J 8 bases, leaving 17 bases between the germline ends. The CDR3 runs 15 residues. This CDR3 is CASSPQGRGGEKLFF. DNA for the CDR3: TGCGCCAGCAGCCCTCAGGGGAGGGGAGGGGAAAAACTGTTTTTT.